These 25 T cell receptor beta chains share one sample of origin, sequenced in a study of shared clonotypes between healthy human individuals. Sequenced by immunoSEQ multiplex PCR; TCRdb stores in-frame clones only, minus some. The sample carries about 2,500,000 clones, about 92% recorded once. The sample was naive CD4+ T cells sorted from blood. Regarding subset: CD45RA+ positively selected. Receptor source: a man between 18 and 29 years old in good health.

Remarks on this clone: At the DNA level, this CDR3 is encoded by other sequences in the same sample as well. The chain joins TRBV2 to TRBJ1-6, with 8 bases matching TRBD1. Germline V CDR1 and CDR2: SNHLY, FYNNEI. Trimming removed 5 bases from V and 7 bases from J; junction bases left unmatched: 4. The CDR3 extends over 14 amino acids. For the CDR3, the DNA is TGTGCCAGCAGTTCGGACAGGGTCAATTCACCCCTCCACTTT. This translates into CASSSDRVNSPLHF.

This chain connects TRBV18 to TRBJ1-1, with 7 bases lining up with TRBD1. Germline V gene lookup returns CDR1 KGHSH and CDR2 LQKENI. This CDR3 comprises 12 residues. V gave up 6 bases and J gave up 4 bases; unmatched junction bases: 2. The CDR3 DNA reads TGTGCCAGCTCCGAGGGGGCCACTGAAGCTTTCTTT. This sequence encodes CASSEGATEAFF.

This chain connects TRBV7-2 to TRBJ2-7; 13 nucleotides align to TRBD2. J lost 6 bases, V lost 1 base, and 12 bases had no gene match. The CDR3 runs to 18 residues. CDR1 and CDR2 from the germline V gene are SGHTA and FQGNSA. The CDR3 DNA follows: TGTGCCAGCAGCTTAGATCTCCAGACTAGCGGGAGGTCTCCCGAGCAGTACTTC. Translated, it gives CASSLDLQTSGRSPEQYF.

The chain uses TRBV7-8 and TRBJ1-5; D unresolved. This CDR3 comprises 14 residues. Germline V gene data show CDR1 as SGHVS and CDR2 as FQNEAQ. V dropped 0 bases and J dropped 7 bases, with 10 bases sitting between them. CDR3 DNA: TGTGCCAGCAGCTTAGCATCTCGTGGACAGCCCCAGCATTTT. It codes for CASSLASRGQPQHF. Full variable domain (outside the CDR3, taken from reference TRBV7-8 and TRBJ1-5): GAGVSQSPRYKVAKRGQDVALRCDPISGHVSLFWYQQALGQGPEFLTYFQNEAQLDKSGLPSDRFFAERPEGSVSTLKIQRTQQEDSAVYLCASSLASRGQPQHFGDGTRLSIL.

This chain uses TRBV7-2 with TRBJ1-2; D not certain. V was pared by 1 base and J by 8 bases, with 14 bases between. Germline-derived CDR1 and CDR2 are SGHTA and FQGNSA. This CDR3 has 14 amino acids. The CDR3 loop is CASSLDQAVRGYTF. The CDR3 DNA is TGTGCCAGCAGCTTAGATCAGGCGGTCCGGGGCTACACCTTC.

The chain uses TRBV7-2 and TRBJ2-7, with TRBD1 identical over 10 bases. The length of the CDR3 is 15 residues. Germline-derived CDR1 and CDR2 are SGHTA and FQGNSA. Trimming took 4 bases from V and 3 from J; bases not matched to a gene: 6. In DNA form, the CDR3 reads TGTGCCAGCAGCTCCGGGACAGGGGTCTTCTACGAGCAGTACTTC. Protein product: CASSSGTGVFYEQYF. The variable domain in full, with the rest retrieved from reference TRBV7-2 and TRBJ2-7, is GAGVSQSPSNKVTEKGKDVELRCDPISGHTALYWYRQSLGQGLEFLIYFQGNSAPDKSGLPSDRFSAERTGGSVSTLTIQRTQQEDSAVYLCASSSGTGVFYEQYFGPGTRLTVT.

A note on this clone: This specimen includes other DNA sequences encoding the same CDR3. This sequence joins TRBV10-3 and TRBJ2-1, with D possibly being TRBD2 (5 bases). Between the trimmed V and J ends, which lost 0 bases and 0 bases, there was a span of 9 bases. CDR3 length equals 16 residues. Germline V gene sequence: CDR1 ENHRY, CDR2 SYGVKD. The CDR3: CAISESADSSYNEQFF. CDR3 sequence (DNA): TGTGCCATCAGTGAGTCAGCGGATAGCTCCTACAATGAGCAGTTCTTC.

This rearrangement joins TRBV30 to TRBJ1-2, with 7 positions matching TRBD1. Trimming took 2 bases from V and 8 from J; bases not matched to a gene: 8. This CDR3 region has 13 residues. CDR1 is GTSNPN, CDR2 SVGIG, per germline (reference sequence). The CDR3 coding sequence is TGTGCCTGGAGTTCGGGGGGGACAGCGGGCTACACCTTC. Its protein product is CAWSSGGTAGYTF.

The chain has TRBV15 and TRBJ2-7, with D possibly matching TRBD1 (6 bases). Germline CDR1 reads LNHNV; CDR2 reads YYDKDF (reference sequence). CDR3 length: 14 residues. Trimming took off 1 base at V and 3 bases at J, with 10 bases between the two ends. The CDR3 is CATSRGDTIYEQYF. The DNA of the CDR3 is TGTGCCACCAGCAGAGGGGACACGATCTACGAGCAGTACTTC. The full variable domain, its missing parts supplied by reference TRBV15 and TRBJ2-7, is DAMVIQNPRYQVTQFGKPVTLSCSQTLNHNVMYWYQQKSSQAPKLLFHYYDKDFNNEADTPDNFQSRRPNTSFCFLDIRSPGLGDTAMYLCATSRGDTIYEQYFGPGTRLTVT.

The V call is TRBV6-5, the J call TRBJ2-5; no definite D call. The end of the DNA fits TRBJ2-7 better, so the J call may be wrong. The CDR3 totals 15 residues. In germline, CDR1 is MNHEY, CDR2 SVGAGI. CDR3 sequence reads: CASSYLASDSYEQYF. In DNA, the CDR3 is TGTGCCAGCAGTTACTTAGCCAGCGACTCCTACGAGCAGTACTTC.

The gene calls are TRBV9 and TRBJ2-2, with D uncertain. Germline loops: CDR1 SGDLS, CDR2 YYNGEE. The CDR3 sequence is 16 residues long. V lost 0 bases and J 3 bases, leaving 12 bases between the germline ends. The CDR3 here is CASSVATWSDTGELFF. The CDR3 DNA sequence: TGTGCCAGCAGCGTAGCTACGTGGTCGGACACCGGGGAGCTGTTTTTT.

V usage is TRBV7-2 and J usage is TRBJ2-2, with TRBD2 as a possible D gene (6 bases). Germline CDR1 is SGHTA and CDR2 is FQGNSA. The CDR3 has 15 residues. The V end lost 1 base, the J end lost 5 bases, and 11 bases lay between the germline ends. In DNA, the CDR3 is TGTGCCAGCAGCTTAGTGCAGGGAGGAACCGGGGAGCTGTTTTTT. Translating it yields CASSLVQGGTGELFF.

V usage is TRBV5-4 and J usage is TRBJ1-1; D remains unclear. V was trimmed by 4 bases and J by 5 bases, leaving 15 bases between them. The CDR3 runs 14 residues. Germline CDR1 is SGHNT and CDR2 is YYREEE (reference sequence). The CDR3 DNA follows: TGTGCCAGCAGCCCGGCCGGGCCGGGGACTGAAGCTTTCTTT. It yields the protein CASSPAGPGTEAFF.

This rearrangement joins TRBV7-9 to TRBJ1-1, with TRBD1 identical over 9 bases. J was trimmed by 7 bases and V by 5 bases; bases with no gene match: 8. The length of the CDR3 is 14 residues. Germline V gives CDR1 SEHNR, CDR2 FQNEAQ (reference sequence). CDR3 residues: CASSTGQGRFEAFF. The CDR3 DNA is TGTGCCAGCAGCACGGGACAGGGTCGGTTTGAAGCTTTCTTT.

V usage is TRBV19 and J usage is TRBJ1-4; 9 bases line up with TRBD1. Looked up from germline, CDR1 is LNHDA and CDR2 is SQIVND (reference sequence). The ends lost 9 bases at V and 6 bases at J; junction bases unmatched: 8. The CDR3 runs 14 residues. CDR3 nucleotides: TGTGCCAGCACGACAGGGGGTGCCCATGAAAAACTGTTTTTT. This sequence encodes CASTTGGAHEKLFF.

In nucleotides, the CDR3 is TGTGCCAGCAGCTCCAGGGTACTTACCAATGAGCAGTTCTTC. It codes for CASSSRVLTNEQFF. The gene calls are TRBV5-4 and TRBJ2-1; tentatively, D is TRBD1 (5 bases). Per the germline V gene, CDR1 is SGHNT and CDR2 is YYREEE (reference sequence). Trimming removed 3 bases at V and 6 bases at J, with 13 bases between. This CDR3 region has 14 residues.

This clone was recorded once. This chain links TRBV5-5 with TRBJ2-7, with 9 bases matching TRBD1. The J segment lost 5 bases and the V segment lost 5 bases, leaving 11 bases of the junction unmatched. Germline V gene data show CDR1 as SGHKS and CDR2 as YYEKEE (reference sequence). The CDR3 spans 15 residues. The CDR3 sequence: CASSFPGQGTDEQYF. The CDR3 DNA reads TGTGCCAGCAGTTTTCCGGGACAGGGAACGGACGAGCAGTACTTC. The variable domain in full, completed from reference TRBV5-5 and TRBJ2-7, reads DAGVTQSPTHLIKTRGQQVTLRCSPISGHKSVSWYQQVLGQGPQFIFQYYEKEERGRGNFPDRFSARQFPNYSSELNVNALLLGDSALYLCASSFPGQGTDEQYFGPGTRLTVT.

J is TRBJ1-6 and V is TRBV19; TRBD1 might be the D (6 bases). The CDR3 has 20 amino acids. In germline, CDR1 is LNHDA, CDR2 SQIVND (reference sequence). Trimming took 1 base from V and 7 from J, leaving 26 bases between them. CDR3 nucleotide sequence: TGTGCCAGTAGTATAGCTACCGCGCGGAGGGGGGTTGGGATGAATTCACCCCTCCACTTT. This gives the protein CASSIATARRGVGMNSPLHF. Complete variable domain (other parts from reference TRBV19 and TRBJ1-6): DGGITQSPKYLFRKEGQNVTLSCEQNLNHDAMYWYRQDPGQGLRLIYYSQIVNDFQKGDIAEGYSVSREKKESFPLTVTSAQKNPTAFYLCASSIATARRGVGMNSPLHFGNGTRLTVT.

This sequence joins TRBV5-1 and TRBJ2-4; 13 nucleotides line up with TRBD2. The V gene end was trimmed by 4 bases and the J gene end by 8 bases; junction bases not matched to a gene: 6. This CDR3 contains 15 residues. Germline loops: CDR1 SGHRS, CDR2 YFSETQ. CDR3: CASSPTSGGADIQYF. The DNA for the CDR3 is TGCGCCAGCAGCCCAACTAGCGGGGGGGCGGACATTCAGTACTTC.

The chain uses TRBV16 and TRBJ1-5, with D possibly matching TRBD1 (5 bases). V was clipped by 0 bases and J by 4 bases, with 10 bases between them. This CDR3 region has 15 residues. Germline-derived CDR1 and CDR2 are KGHSY and FQNENV. Here the CDR3 reads CASSQSRAGNQPQHF. CDR3 nucleotides: TGTGCCAGCAGCCAATCCCGTGCAGGGAATCAGCCCCAGCATTTT.

This clone was observed a single time. The chain joins TRBV28 to TRBJ2-3; perhaps TRBD2 as D (5 bases). The V end lost 5 bases, the J end lost 10 bases, and 22 bases lay between the germline ends. This CDR3 comprises 15 residues. Per the germline V gene, CDR1 is MDHEN and CDR2 is SYDVKM. CDR3 region: CASSHRREGRLAQYF. The CDR3, as DNA: TGTGCCAGCAGTCATAGGCGCGAGGGCCGCCTGGCGCAGTATTTT.

J is TRBJ1-1 and V is TRBV5-5; D not certain. Germline V gene lookup returns CDR1 SGHKS and CDR2 YYEKEE (reference sequence). CDR3 length equals 15 residues. V was trimmed by 0 bases and J by 7 bases, leaving 16 bases between them. DNA of the CDR3: TGTGCCAGCAGCTTGGCGGTTGGCGGCGGACTTGAAGCTTTCTTT. It encodes CASSLAVGGGLEAFF.

The chain employs TRBV15 and TRBJ1-3, with D maybe TRBD1 (5 bases). The CDR3 totals 16 residues. From germline, CDR1 is LNHNV and CDR2 YYDKDF (reference sequence). The V end lost 4 bases, the J end lost 0 bases, and 13 bases lay between the germline ends. This CDR3 is CATSTGTSISGNTIYF. The CDR3 bases are TGTGCCACCAGCACCGGGACCTCGATCTCTGGAAACACCATATATTTT.

The chain links TRBV10-3 to TRBJ2-7; D not resolved. V lost 0 bases and J 4 bases, leaving 16 bases between the germline ends. This CDR3 has 16 amino acids. Looked up from germline, CDR1 is ENHRY and CDR2 is SYGVKD. CDR3 amino acids: CAISESRKTVQYEQYF. CDR3 sequence (DNA): TGTGCCATCAGTGAGTCAAGAAAGACTGTACAATACGAGCAGTACTTC.

This clone was counted a single time. The chain has TRBV28 and TRBJ1-6; the D gene is possibly TRBD1 (5 bases). The V gene lost 5 bases and the J gene lost 8 bases, with 16 bases spanning the gap. From germline, CDR1 is MDHEN and CDR2 SYDVKM. The CDR3 is 15 residues long. CDR3 sequence reads: CASSPRTNGYSPLHF. The CDR3 DNA sequence: TGTGCCAGCAGTCCTCGGACAAATGGTTATTCACCCCTCCACTTT.